These 17 T cell receptor beta chains were all obtained from the same sample, sequenced in a study of blood T cell repertoires in COVID-19 (dated by TCRdb to about 2020). Preparation of the library involved the immunoSEQ multiplex PCR assay. This immuneACCESS table, as held by TCRdb, lists in-frame sequences with V and J called but not all clones. Of the missing ones, under half trace to an unresolved V gene in checked studies; the others have no known cause. Within this sample are approximately 330,000 clones, with approximately 86% of them counted one time only. The ten biggest clones cover roughly 4% of the sample. Sequenced material: PBMCs or T cells enriched from blood (not recorded which). The receptors come from a middle-aged woman with acute COVID-19.

This chain links TRBV5-1 with TRBJ2-7, with 9 bases identical to TRBD2. Germline CDR1 SGHRS, CDR2 YFSETQ. The CDR3 has 15 amino acids. Losses at the gene ends were 4 bases for V and 4 bases for J; bases not matched to a gene: 9. The DNA of the CDR3 is TGCGCCAGCAGCCCAGGGCGGGAGGGCCTGTACGAGCAGTACTTC. It is translated as CASSPGREGLYEQYF. Combining the CDR3 with reference TRBV5-1 and TRBJ2-7 gives the whole variable domain KAGVTQTPRYLIKTRGQQVTLSCSPISGHRSVSWYQQTPGQGLQFLFEYFSETQRNKGNFPGRFSGRQFSNSRSEMNVSTLELGDSALYLCASSPGREGLYEQYFGPGTRLTVT.

This clone was detected a few times. Other DNA sequences in this specimen translate into the identical CDR3. This chain uses TRBV7-2 with TRBJ2-2; 9 bases are a match to TRBD1. In germline, CDR1 is SGHTA, CDR2 FQGNSA. The J segment lost 4 bases and the V segment lost 4 bases, leaving 4 bases of the junction unmatched. The CDR3 consists of 15 residues. CDR3 protein: CASSSQGAGTGELFF. The CDR3 nucleotides read TGTGCCAGCAGCTCACAGGGGGCAGGCACCGGGGAGCTGTTTTTT.

The V and J genes are TRBV3-1 (or the pseudogene TRBV3-2) and TRBJ2-3; TRBD2 aligns across 12 bases. V dropped 3 bases and J dropped 6; count of bases not matched to a gene: 7. The CDR3 is 16 amino acids. Germline CDR1 is LGHDT and CDR2 is YNNKEL (reference sequence). The CDR3 reads CASSQQGLAGTDTQYF. For the CDR3, the DNA is TGTGCCAGCAGCCAGCAAGGACTAGCGGGAACCGATACGCAGTATTTT.

The DNA for the CDR3 is TGTGCCAGCAGCTTGGTACTTCCGGGCACAGATACGCAGTATTTT. Translation: CASSLVLPGTDTQYF. The chain employs TRBV5-8 and TRBJ2-3; no reliable D call. The CDR3 contains 15 residues. Germline CDR1 SGHTS, CDR2 YDEGEE. V dropped 0 bases and J dropped 1 base, with 9 bases sitting between them.

The gene calls are TRBV7-9 and TRBJ2-1; D may be TRBD2 (5 bases). CDR3 length: 16 residues. V was clipped by 2 bases and J by 8 bases, with 19 bases between them. Germline CDR1 and CDR2: SEHNR and FQNEAQ (reference sequence). CDR3: CASSLLRTLLVDEQFF. The CDR3 DNA reads TGTGCCAGCAGCTTACTAAGGACTTTATTGGTTGATGAGCAGTTCTTC.

This clone was seen just once. The rearrangement joins TRBV2 to TRBJ1-5, with unresolved D. The CDR3 length is 14 residues. The germline CDR1 and CDR2 sequences are SNHLY and FYNNEI. V dropped 6 bases and J dropped 1 base, with 10 bases sitting between them. CDR3 residues: CASRLAESNQPQHF. CDR3 bases: TGTGCCAGCAGACTGGCGGAGAGCAATCAGCCCCAGCATTTT.

J is TRBJ1-2 and V is TRBV5-8, with 7 bases that match TRBD1. CDR3 size: 14 residues. The germline V gene encodes CDR1 SGHTS and CDR2 YDEGEE. V was pared by 3 bases and J by 3 bases, with 5 bases of the junction left unmatched. Written as DNA, the CDR3 is TGTGCCAGCAGCTATACAGGGGTGCACTATGGCTACACCTTC. Translating gives CASSYTGVHYGYTF.

The chain recombines TRBV27 with TRBJ1-2; 8 bases are a match to TRBD1. CDR1 MNHEY and CDR2 SMNVEV come from the germline V gene (reference sequence). This CDR3 has 15 amino acids. V shed 2 bases, J shed 4 bases, and the junction held 6 bases outside the gene matches. This chain's CDR3 is CASSLGQGGAYGYTF. CDR3 nucleotides: TGTGCCAGCAGTTTAGGACAGGGTGGCGCCTATGGCTACACCTTC.

The V gene is TRBV5-6, the J gene TRBJ2-7, with TRBD2 as a possible D gene (6 bases). The CDR3 is 15 amino acids. The V end was cut by 2 bases, the J end by 3 bases, with 15 bases between. Germline CDR1 and CDR2: SGHDT and YYEEEE. CDR3: CASSLTGTGGYEQYF. CDR3 DNA: TGTGCCAGCAGCTTAACCGGGACTGGGGGCTACGAGCAGTACTTC.

The chain recombines TRBV7-9 with TRBJ2-3; 9 nucleotides line up with TRBD2. Germline CDR1 and CDR2: SEHNR and FQNEAQ (reference sequence). The CDR3 sequence is 15 residues long. V was clipped by 1 base and J by 5 bases; unmatched bases: 4. In nucleotides, the CDR3 is TGTGCCAGCAGCTTAGGCGGGAGGGCTGAAGATACGCAGTATTTT. This sequence encodes CASSLGGRAEDTQYF.

The chain has TRBV4-3 and TRBJ2-7; 11 bases are shared with TRBD2. The germline V gene encodes CDR1 LGHNA and CDR2 YSLEER. This CDR3 comprises 19 residues. V shed 0 bases and J 4 bases; nucleotides not matched to a gene: 14. This CDR3 reads CASSQEVLTSGGLLYEQYF. DNA of the CDR3: TGCGCCAGCAGCCAAGAAGTGCTAACTAGCGGGGGCCTTCTATACGAGCAGTACTTC.

This rearrangement joins TRBV6-1 to TRBJ1-6; possible D gene TRBD1, 5 bases. V was trimmed by 2 bases and J by 0 bases, leaving 8 bases between them. The CDR3 runs 16 residues. The germline CDR1 and CDR2 sequences are MNHNS and SASEGT. Here the CDR3 reads CASSELGGSYNSPLHF. The CDR3 nucleotides are TGTGCCAGCAGTGAATTGGGGGGCTCCTATAATTCACCCCTCCACTTT.

The chain carries TRBV11-2 and TRBJ2-7, with unresolved D. The CDR3 totals 14 residues. V lost 0 bases to trimming and J lost 3 bases, with 9 bases between them. CDR1 SGHAT and CDR2 FQNNGV come from the germline V gene. The CDR3 protein is CASSLELTNYEQYF. CDR3 bases: TGTGCCAGCAGCTTAGAACTAACGAACTACGAGCAGTACTTC.

The table lists this clone with a few counts. This chain connects TRBV13 to TRBJ1-2; no firm D call. The V end was cut by 5 bases, the J end by 11 bases, with 24 bases between. The germline V gene has CDR1 PRHDT and CDR2 FYEKMQ (reference sequence). The CDR3 runs 15 residues. The CDR3 sequence is CASSAPSPDLHGYTF. The CDR3 nucleotides read TGTGCCAGCAGCGCCCCTAGCCCGGACCTTCACGGGTACACCTTC.

The genes are TRBV11-2 and TRBJ1-6; D might be TRBD1 (5 bases). V lost 0 bases, J lost 9 bases, and 9 bases lay in between. This CDR3 has 14 amino acids. Per the germline V gene, CDR1 is SGHAT and CDR2 is FQNNGV. In DNA form, the CDR3 reads TGTGCCAGCAGCTTAGACAGGGCCGTTTCACCCCTCCACTTT. Translation gives CASSLDRAVSPLHF.

The chain employs TRBV7-2 and TRBJ2-4; 8 bases match TRBD2. With 2 bases clipped from V and 9 bases from J, the junction kept 6 bases outside the gene matches. From germline, CDR1 is SGHTA and CDR2 FQGNSA. The CDR3 spans 14 residues. The CDR3 loop reads CASSLTAGGGIQYF. CDR3 coding DNA: TGTGCCAGCAGCTTAACGGCGGGGGGAGGCATTCAGTACTTC.

The chain recombines TRBV19 with TRBJ2-2; D unclear. This CDR3 is built from 14 residues. V was clipped by 1 base and J by 1 base, with 4 bases between them. Germline CDR1 and CDR2: LNHDA and SQIVND (reference sequence). CDR3 residues: CASSIGQNTGELFF. As DNA, the CDR3 is TGTGCCAGTAGTATAGGACAGAACACCGGGGAGCTGTTTTTT.